The present TCR beta chain was sequenced within a study of blood T cell repertoires in COVID-19. In germline, CDR1 is MNHNS, CDR2 SASEGT. The CDR3 spans 14 residues. Trimming removed 5 bases from V and 3 bases from J; junction bases left unmatched: 3. TCRdb's table, derived via immunoSEQ multiplex PCR, lists solely in-frame clones and lacks some. Among 200,000 to 250,000 clones listed, approximately 86% were seen once. Participants' reported clinical history set cohort assignment. A case of COVID-19 had been met by exposed participants within 2 weeks before study entry. Source material: PBMCs or T cells enriched from blood (not recorded which). The rearrangement uses TRBV6-1 and TRBJ1-3; 8 bases map to TRBD1. The TCR sequence derives from a woman under 40 who had been exposed to COVID-19. The CDR3 region has the DNA TGTGCCAGCAGTCAGGGGGCCGGTGGAAACACCATATATTTT. Protein sequence: CASSQGAGGNTIYF.